This T cell receptor beta chain stems from a study of blood T cell repertoires in COVID-19. Study context: COVID-19 samples collected from the United States, Italy and Spain covered acute and convalescent phases. The analysed material was cDNA or gDNA that came from T cells, B-cell-depleted T cells, or PBMCs.

With 0 bases removed from V and 11 bases from J, the gap between germline ends came to 8 bases. This CDR3 contains 12 residues. The V gene's germline CDR1 is SGHRS and CDR2 YFSETQ. In the original workflow: For nucleated cells, counts were estimated from reference gene primer amplification. Profiled with immunoSEQ multiplex PCR; TCRdb holds only in-frame clones, not every one. The D gene and trimming were derived from the DNA, and the V and J assignments and clone size from that table. The sample records about 160,000 clones, around 84% being singletons. The rearrangement joins TRBV5-1 to TRBJ2-2; D unclear. The source material was peripheral blood. This TCR was recovered from a man in his forties with acute or convalescent COVID-19. In DNA, the CDR3 is TGCGCCAGCAGCTTGGAGTCAGGCGAGCTGTTTTTT. Its protein product is CASSLESGELFF.